This entry concerns a single T cell receptor beta chain. What this receptor recognizes is not known. The input lacks base qualities; no much larger clone sits a single base away. This specimen belongs to a study of blood T cell repertoires in COVID-19 (dated by TCRdb to the early 2020s). For the wider study: Samples covering the acute and convalescent phases of COVID-19 were provided by collaborators in the United States, Italy and Spain. The prospective study material was composed of cDNA or gDNA derived from T cells, B-cell-depleted T cells, or PBMCs. Where HLA class I and class II types were available, the types were taken from metadata supplied by the sample provider, not from assay-based typing. Deeply sampled blood TCRbeta repertoires from subjects exposed to, actively infected with, or recovered from COVID-19 were included in the dataset. A de-identified subject ID, COVID-19 status, age in years and sex were almost always included in the sample metadata. Samples were obtained from the ongoing ImmuneRACE study (first 160 participants) and from 950 to 1,500 subjects provided by 6 global collaborators. A freely available public database, intended as a resource for researchers studying the immune response to SARS-CoV-2, is where the repertoires were released. Broad study findings and their caveats: Clinical and demographic metadata were provided uncurated, with the amount varying by source and participant.

Via the germline V gene, CDR1 is SGHNT and CDR2 YENEEA. From the cysteine up to the phenylalanine, the CDR3 has a length of 16 residues. The retained sequence is limited to the CDR3, 48 bases, with the frame set at the first base. Cut back by 5 bases and 0 bases, the V and J ends lie 16 bases apart. Enrolling through a virtual design, the prospective study's participants ranged in age from about 18 to 89 years and lived across some 22 United States geographic areas. In the prospective study, cohorts were assigned on the basis of participant-reported clinical history obtained from a screening survey and a study questionnaire. For ImmuneRACE Cohort 3, a participant was defined as recovered based on two consecutive negative NP/OP PCR tests, clearance by a healthcare professional, or resolution of symptoms. Mobile phlebotomists in the prospective study collected whole blood, serum and a nasopharyngeal or oropharyngeal swab from every participant. Over a roughly 2-month period, participants in the prospective study had the option of providing additional blood draws and questionnaires. Before DNA extraction, blood samples from the prospective study were shipped at room temperature or frozen.

The immunoSEQ Assay, a bias-controlled multiplex PCR, was used to amplify TCRbeta CDR3 regions from genomic DNA. As for how the authors treated the data: Nucleated cell counts per sample were estimated from amplification of reference gene primers within the assay. Sequence reads were collapsed and filtered to measure the absolute abundance of every unique TCRbeta CDR3 rearrangement. For each sample, productive Simpson clonality was calculated as the square root of Simpson's diversity index across productive rearrangements. Imported from immuneACCESS, the table was reduced by TCRdb to in-frame sequences with V and J called. These copies leave out some clones; in studies compared against another copy, an unresolved V gene accounts for under half, and the cause of the remainder is not known. The DNA gave D and trimming, while V, J and clone size come from that table. This sample comprises some 270,000 clones, 84% of them detected only once. The ten top clones hold about 3.5% of the sample.

The receptor comes from a man between 50 and 59 years old who had recovered from COVID-19. The chain uses TRBV11-3 and TRBJ2-5; D gene: possibly TRBD2, on 6 matching bases. The sequenced sample consisted of PBMCs or T cells enriched from blood (not recorded which). The DNA sequence is given as TGTGCCAGCAGCGGGGGGACGGGGAAGTACCAAGAGACCCAGTACTTC. Its translation reads: CASSGGTGKYQETQYF.